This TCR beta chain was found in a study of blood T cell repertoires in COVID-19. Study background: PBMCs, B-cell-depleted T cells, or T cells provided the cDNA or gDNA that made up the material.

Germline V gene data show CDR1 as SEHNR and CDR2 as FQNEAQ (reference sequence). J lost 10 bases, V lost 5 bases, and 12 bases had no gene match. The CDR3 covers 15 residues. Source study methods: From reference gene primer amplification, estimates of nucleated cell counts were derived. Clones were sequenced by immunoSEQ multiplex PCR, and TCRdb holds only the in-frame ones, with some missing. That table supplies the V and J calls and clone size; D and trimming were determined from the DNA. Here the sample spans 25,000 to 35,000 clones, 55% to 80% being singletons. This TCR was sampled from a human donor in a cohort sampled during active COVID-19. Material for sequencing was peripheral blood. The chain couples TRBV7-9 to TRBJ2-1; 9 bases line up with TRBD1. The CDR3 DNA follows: TGTGCCAGCAGCCCTTCGGGACAGGGTAGTGGAGAGCAGTTCTTC. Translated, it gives CASSPSGQGSGEQFF.